This TCR beta chain was profiled in a study of fetal regulatory T cell absence and autoimmunity. Note on this clone: Its antigen is undetermined.

V gave up 1 base and J gave up 9 bases; unmatched junction bases: 3. This CDR3 has 15 amino acids. The germline CDR1 and CDR2 sequences are ENHRY and SYGVKD. Sequencing was at survey level. Clones were sequenced by immunoSEQ multiplex PCR, and TCRdb holds only the in-frame ones, with some missing. This sample yields some 87,000 clones, of which approximately 79% are seen a single time; 1.5% to 2% belongs to the top ten. Study-wide points: Oligoclonal TCR enrichment in pancreas over cord blood reached over 90-fold for some clones.

J is TRBJ1-4 and V is TRBV10-3; TRBD1 aligns across 12 bases. This TCR was sampled from a male donor with IPEX syndrome. Sequenced sample: pancreas tissue. Written as DNA, the CDR3 is TGTGCCATCAGTGAGTTAAGGGACAGGGGGCAAAAACTGTTTTTT. Translation gives CAISELRDRGQKLFF.